The 21 T cell receptor beta chains listed next were all sequenced from one sample in a study of shared clonotypes between healthy human individuals. TCRdb keeps only in-frame clones here, not all; method: immunoSEQ multiplex PCR. The data hold roughly 1,100,000 clones, with about 75% observed a single time. Sequenced: memory CD4+ T cells sorted from blood. The subset was: CD45RA-negative fraction. The receptors were sampled from a man aged 18 to 29 in good health.

This chain joins TRBV29-1 and TRBJ1-3; tentative D call: TRBD1 (5 bases). The CDR3 runs to 13 residues. Trimming cost V 5 bases and J 4 bases, with 12 bases left between them. The germline gives CDR1 SQVTM, CDR2 ANQGSEA. The CDR3 here is CSVLGPGGNTIYF. The CDR3 DNA follows: TGCAGCGTTCTGGGACCAGGAGGAAACACCATATATTTT.

V gene TRBV9 combines with J gene TRBJ2-2; TRBD1 is a possible D gene (5 bases). CDR3 length: 14 residues. V was cut by 4 bases and J by 0 bases, with 7 bases left in between. The germline V gene encodes CDR1 SGDLS and CDR2 YYNGEE. In nucleotides, the CDR3 is TGTGCCAGCAGCACAGGACCGAACACCGGGGAGCTGTTTTTT. Translation gives CASSTGPNTGELFF. The whole variable domain, remainder taken from reference TRBV9 and TRBJ2-2, is DSGVTQTPKHLITATGQRVTLRCSPRSGDLSVYWYQQSLDQGLQFLIQYYNGEERAKGNILERFSAQQFPDLHSELNLSSLELGDSALYFCASSTGPNTGELFFGEGSRLTVL.

This sequence joins TRBV30 and TRBJ2-3, with D uncertain. V shed 3 bases and J shed 2 bases, with 3 bases lying between them. CDR1 and CDR2 from the germline V gene are GTSNPN and SVGIG (reference sequence). CDR3 size: 11 residues. In DNA form, the CDR3 reads TGTGCCTGGAGATACACAGATACGCAGTATTTT. This encodes CAWRYTDTQYF.

The chain uses TRBV21-1 and TRBJ2-7; the table's D call, TRBD1, has no DNA check behind it. TRBV21-1 is assigned pseudogene status. CDR3 length equals 18 residues. Written as DNA, the CDR3 is TGTGCCAGCAGCAAACTCGCGAAGGGGGCGACAGGGGGATACGAGCAGTACTTC. As protein: CASSKLAKGATGGYEQYF.

The chain has TRBV27 and TRBJ2-2; 9 bases are a match to TRBD2. The germline V gene has CDR1 MNHEY and CDR2 SMNVEV (reference sequence). V lost 2 bases to trimming and J lost 6 bases; unmatched junction nucleotides: 4. The CDR3 length is 15 residues. The chain's CDR3 is CASSLGREGPGELFF. CDR3 coding DNA: TGTGCCAGCAGTTTAGGGCGGGAGGGCCCCGGGGAGCTGTTTTTT.

This clone was found a few times. The chain has TRBV19 and TRBJ1-1, with D unresolved. This CDR3 has 10 amino acids. The V end lost 4 bases, the J end lost 7 bases, and 4 bases lay between the germline ends. The germline V gene has CDR1 LNHDA and CDR2 SQIVND (reference sequence). The CDR3 spells CASSNREAFF. The DNA of the CDR3 is TGTGCCAGTAGTAATCGTGAAGCTTTCTTT.

As to this clone: A much larger clone differs by one base, so this may be a read error. The chain joins TRBV11-2 to TRBJ2-5; TRBD1 matches 7 bases. CDR3 length: 14 amino acids. V lost 1 base and J lost 2; bases outside the gene matches: 1. Germline V gene data show CDR1 as SGHAT and CDR2 as FQNNGV. CDR3 region: CASSLVRGQETQYF. CDR3 in DNA: TGTGCCAGCAGCTTAGTCAGGGGGCAAGAGACCCAGTACTTC.

Notes on this clone: In the same sample, other DNA sequences code for this CDR3. The V and J genes are TRBV19 and TRBJ2-1; D gene ambiguous. The CDR3 runs 15 residues. Per the germline V gene, CDR1 is LNHDA and CDR2 is SQIVND (reference sequence). Trimming shortened V by 3 bases and J by 0 bases, and 9 bases separated the two germline ends. CDR3 coding DNA: TGTGCCAGTAGTATCGAAGGAAGCTCCTACAATGAGCAGTTCTTC. It translates to CASSIEGSSYNEQFF.

The chain has TRBV9 and TRBJ2-7, with D perhaps TRBD1 or TRBD2 (5 bases each). Trimming took 0 bases from V and 6 from J, leaving 16 bases between them. This CDR3 is 15 amino acids long. Germline V gives CDR1 SGDLS, CDR2 YYNGEE. CDR3 nucleotides: TGTGCCAGCAGCGTAGGACTTCAGGGACCCGCCGAGCAGTACTTC. Translated: CASSVGLQGPAEQYF. The full variable domain, its missing parts supplied by reference TRBV9 and TRBJ2-7, is DSGVTQTPKHLITATGQRVTLRCSPRSGDLSVYWYQQSLDQGLQFLIQYYNGEERAKGNILERFSAQQFPDLHSELNLSSLELGDSALYFCASSVGLQGPAEQYFGPGTRLTVT.

Note on this clone: A much bigger clone sits one base away, suggesting this may be a read error. Here the CDR3 reads CASSLRRDRKYEQYF. The CDR3 nucleotides are TGTGCCAGCAGCTTGCGGCGGGACAGGAAGTACGAGCAGTACTTC. The rearrangement links TRBV5-5 to TRBJ2-7; 8 positions agree with TRBD1. The V segment lost 1 base and the J segment 4 bases; nucleotides outside the gene matches: 7. The germline CDR1 and CDR2 sequences are SGHKS and YYEKEE (reference sequence). The CDR3 is 15 amino acids.

The J gene is TRBJ1-1, the V gene TRBV19; TRBD1 is a possible D gene (5 bases). V was cut by 1 base and J by 3 bases, with 9 bases left in between. The CDR3 spans 14 residues. Germline lookup yields CDR1 LNHDA and CDR2 SQIVND (reference sequence). The CDR3 DNA sequence: TGTGCCAGTAGTATAGTGAGGGGTGACACTGAAGCTTTCTTT. This gives the protein CASSIVRGDTEAFF.

The chain combines TRBV6-1 with TRBJ2-1; 9 bases are shared with TRBD1. Per germline, CDR1 MNHNS and CDR2 SASEGT. The CDR3 spans 14 residues. V dropped 4 bases and J dropped 9; count of bases not matched to a gene: 7. DNA for the CDR3: TGTGCCAGCAGTGTGGGGGACAGGGTTGGTGAGCAGTTCTTC. Residues: CASSVGDRVGEQFF.

This chain connects TRBV10-1 to TRBJ2-1; D possibly matches TRBD1 or TRBD2 (6 bases each). The length of the CDR3 is 18 residues. Germline V CDR1 and CDR2: WNHNN, SYGVQD (reference sequence). Trimming left V 7 bases short and J 6 bases short, with 28 bases between. DNA of the CDR3: TGCGCCAGCACGGGGGCGTTCCATTGTGTTCGAGGGCCCAATGAGCAGTTCTTC. Encoded protein: CASTGAFHCVRGPNEQFF.

This clone was observed a single time. The V and J genes are TRBV5-1 and TRBJ2-1; D remains unclear. This CDR3 has 14 amino acids. V gave up 0 bases and J gave up 8 bases, with 12 bases separating them. Germline-derived CDR1 and CDR2 are SGHRS and YFSETQ. The CDR3 DNA follows: TGCGCCAGCAGCTTGGGTTGGCTAGAATATGAGCAGTTCTTC. Its translation: CASSLGWLEYEQFF.

This clone has just one count. The chain recombines TRBV11-2 with TRBJ1-1; D remains unclear. CDR3 length: 16 amino acids. The germline V and J ends were trimmed by 2 bases and 2 bases, with 15 bases remaining between them. Germline V lookup: CDR1 SGHAT, CDR2 FQNNGV. The CDR3 here is CASSLNTPRTNTEAFF. CDR3 DNA: TGTGCCAGCAGCTTAAACACGCCAAGAACAAACACTGAAGCTTTCTTT. Based on the CDR3 plus reference TRBV11-2 and TRBJ1-1, the full variable domain is EAGVAQSPRYKIIEKRQSVAFWCNPISGHATLYWYQQILGQGPKLLIQFQNNGVVDDSQLPKDRFSAERLKGVDSTLKIQPAKLEDSAVYLCASSLNTPRTNTEAFFGQGTRLTVV.

This chain links TRBV6-1 with TRBJ2-3; no clear D. CDR3 length equals 14 residues. V lost 7 bases, J lost 0 bases, and 11 bases lay in between. The V gene's germline CDR1 is MNHNS and CDR2 SASEGT. CDR3 DNA sequence: TGTGCCAGCATCCCAGAGTGGAGCACAGATACGCAGTATTTT. Its translation is CASIPEWSTDTQYF.

The rearrangement links TRBV5-5 to TRBJ2-1; 15 bases map to TRBD2. The CDR3 is made up of 20 amino acids. Germline assignment: CDR1 SGHKS and CDR2 YYEKEE (reference sequence). Trimming took 0 bases from V and 7 from J; bases not matched to a gene: 14. In nucleotides, the CDR3 is TGTGCCAGCAGCTTGGGAGGACTAGCGGGAGGGCATGGACGTCATAATGAGCAGTTCTTC. This translates into CASSLGGLAGGHGRHNEQFF. Together with reference TRBV5-5 and TRBJ2-1, the CDR3 gives the full variable domain: DAGVTQSPTHLIKTRGQQVTLRCSPISGHKSVSWYQQVLGQGPQFIFQYYEKEERGRGNFPDRFSARQFPNYSSELNVNALLLGDSALYLCASSLGGLAGGHGRHNEQFFGPGTRLTVL.

This rearrangement joins TRBV2 to TRBJ1-2; possible D gene TRBD1, 5 bases. CDR1 and CDR2 (germline): SNHLY, FYNNEI. The length of the CDR3 is 13 residues. The V end lost 9 bases, the J end lost 0 bases, and 11 bases lay between the germline ends. The CDR3 coding sequence is TGTGCCAGGGGGACGGACGCTAACTATGGCTACACCTTC. Encoded protein: CARGTDANYGYTF.

The chain couples TRBV7-2 to TRBJ2-1; 11 nucleotides agree with TRBD2. Germline CDR1 reads SGHTA; CDR2 reads FQGNSA. The CDR3 is 15 amino acids. Trimming at V came to 2 bases and at J to 4 bases, leaving 1 base not matched to a gene. The DNA for the CDR3 is TGTGCCAGCAGCTTACTAGCGGGGGGATACAATGAGCAGTTCTTC. Its translation: CASSLLAGGYNEQFF.

The chain recombines TRBV10-1 with TRBJ2-3; TRBD1 matches 7 bases. The V gene end was trimmed by 4 bases and the J gene end by 2 bases; junction bases not matched to a gene: 6. The germline V gene encodes CDR1 WNHNN and CDR2 SYGVQD (reference sequence). The CDR3 has 15 amino acids. The CDR3: CASSGDRDLTDTQYF. CDR3 DNA: TGCGCCAGCAGTGGAGACAGGGACCTCACAGATACGCAGTATTTT.

V and J are TRBV12-5 and TRBJ2-3, with a possible D match to TRBD2 (6 bases). Trimming took off 6 bases at V and 0 bases at J, with 13 bases between the two ends. Germline CDR1 LGHNT, CDR2 FRNRAP. The CDR3 runs 15 residues. This chain's CDR3 is CASGLAVPSTDTQYF. DNA of the CDR3: TGTGCTAGTGGATTAGCGGTACCTAGCACAGATACGCAGTATTTT.